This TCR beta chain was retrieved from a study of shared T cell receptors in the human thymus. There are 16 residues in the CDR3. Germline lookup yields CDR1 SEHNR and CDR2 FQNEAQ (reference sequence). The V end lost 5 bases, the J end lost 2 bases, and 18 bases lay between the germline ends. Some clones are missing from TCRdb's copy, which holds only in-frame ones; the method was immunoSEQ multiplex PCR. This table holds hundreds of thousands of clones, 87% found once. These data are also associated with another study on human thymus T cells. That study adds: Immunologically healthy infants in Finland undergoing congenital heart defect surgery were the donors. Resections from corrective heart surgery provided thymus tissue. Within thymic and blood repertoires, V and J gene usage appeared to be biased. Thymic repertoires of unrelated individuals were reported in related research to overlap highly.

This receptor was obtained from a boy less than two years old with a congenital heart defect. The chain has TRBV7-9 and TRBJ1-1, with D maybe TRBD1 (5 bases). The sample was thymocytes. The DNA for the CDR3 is TGTGCCAGCAGCCCCCACAAAGCGGGACGAAACACTGAAGCTTTCTTT. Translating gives CASSPHKAGRNTEAFF.